These T cell receptor beta chains were read from a single sample in a study of CD8+ T cells in alopecia areata. Produced via immunoSEQ multiplex PCR; TCRdb's table is partial and in-frame only. Among 110,000 or so clones listed, 55% to 60% were seen once. Sequencing input: NKG2D-low CD8+ T cells sorted from blood. The receptor source for this set is a human donor with alopecia areata. CDR3s include the opening cysteine and the closing phenylalanine or tryptophan. D genes are given only for firm matches. Some rows have no size entry. The others give once, few or many, or a class for an expanded clone.

TRBV9	TRBJ2-1	-	many	CASSAEGARSNEQFF	TGTGCCAGCAGCGCTGAAGGGGCCCGTTCCAATGAGCAGTTCTTC
TRBV27	TRBJ1-2	TRBD1	-	CASSPTGGGFYGYTF	TGTGCCAGCAGTCCCACAGGGGGCGGTTTCTATGGCTACACCTTC
TRBV27	TRBJ2-6	-	once	CASSHLWSGVVSSGANVLTF	TGTGCCAGCAGTCACCTCTGGTCAGGGGTAGTGAGCTCTGGGGCCAACGTCCTGACTTTC
TRBV5-6	TRBJ2-1	TRBD2	-	CASSLGLAGVYNEQFF	TGTGCCAGCAGCTTGGGGCTAGCGGGAGTCTACAATGAGCAGTTCTTC
TRBV28	TRBJ2-5	-	few	CASSLFGSQETQYF	TGTGCCAGCAGTTTATTCGGCTCACAAGAGACCCAGTACTTC
TRBV5-1	TRBJ2-2	-	-	CASSLVRDTGELFF	TGCGCCAGCAGCTTGGTCAGGGACACCGGGGAGCTGTTTTTT
TRBV27	TRBJ2-7	-	-	CASSLSDGTYEQYF	TGTGCCAGCAGTTTGAGTGACGGAACCTACGAGCAGTACTTC
TRBV5-1	TRBJ2-7	TRBD2	-	CASTLWGTSGPYEQYF	TGCGCCAGCACCTTGTGGGGGACTAGCGGTCCGTACGAGCAGTACTTC
TRBV19	TRBJ1-2	-	-	CAADGGYGYTF	TGTGCAGCCGATGGGGGCTATGGCTACACCTTC
TRBV7-2	TRBJ2-3	TRBD1	once	CASSSGQGSTDTQYF	TGTGCCAGCAGCTCAGGACAGGGCAGCACAGATACGCAGTATTTT
TRBV7-9	TRBJ2-7	-	-	CAGAALSAYEQYF	TGTGCCGGAGCGGCTTTGAGCGCCTACGAGCAGTACTTC
TRBV29-1	TRBJ1-2	TRBD1	-	CSVEDRPDYGYTF	TGCAGCGTTGAGGACAGGCCAGACTATGGCTACACCTTC
TRBV6-1	TRBJ2-3	-	few	CATIEDTQYF	TGTGCCACAATAGAGGATACGCAGTATTTT
TRBV2	TRBJ2-1	TRBD2	few	CASSEGGGLAGVEQFF	TGTGCCAGCAGTGAAGGGGGAGGACTAGCGGGAGTTGAGCAGTTCTTC
TRBV29-1	TRBJ2-1	TRBD2	-	CSVEPGLENEQFF	TGCAGCGTTGAGCCGGGACTAGAGAATGAGCAGTTCTTC
TRBV7-3	TRBJ1-1	-	-	CASSPHRVGNTEAFF	TGTGCCAGCAGCCCGCACAGGGTCGGGAACACTGAAGCTTTCTTT
TRBV6-5	TRBJ2-3	-	-	CASSYSGYGTQYF	TGTGCCAGCAGTTACTCTGGGTATGGGACGCAGTATTTT
TRBV4-1	TRBJ2-1	-	few	CASSQDLKGIEQFF	TGCGCCAGCAGCCAAGATCTAAAGGGGATTGAGCAGTTCTTC
TRBV10-2	TRBJ2-6	-	few	CASSEGDNVLTF	TGCGCCAGCAGTGAAGGTGACAACGTCCTGACTTTC
TRBV27	TRBJ2-7	-	-	CASRPTGSAEQYF	TGTGCCAGCAGGCCAACAGGGTCTGCCGAGCAGTACTTC
TRBV27	TRBJ2-1	-	-	CASSPYLRQGSSYNEQFF	TGTGCCAGCAGTCCATACCTGCGGCAGGGTAGCTCCTACAATGAGCAGTTCTTC
TRBV7-9	TRBJ2-7	-	-	CASSPELPGYEQYF	TGTGCCAGCAGCCCTGAACTACCGGGATACGAGCAGTACTTC
TRBV27	TRBJ2-7	-	-	CASSRAKKPVREQYF	TGTGCCAGTAGCCGGGCCAAAAAACCCGTACGCGAGCAGTACTTC
TRBV5-1	TRBJ2-7	TRBD2	few	CASSLGLAGDSYEQYF	TGCGCCAGCAGCTTGGGTCTAGCGGGAGATTCCTACGAGCAGTACTTC
TRBV25-1	TRBJ2-7	TRBD1	-	CASSERGPYEQYF	TGTGCCAGCAGTGAAAGGGGGCCCTACGAGCAGTACTTC